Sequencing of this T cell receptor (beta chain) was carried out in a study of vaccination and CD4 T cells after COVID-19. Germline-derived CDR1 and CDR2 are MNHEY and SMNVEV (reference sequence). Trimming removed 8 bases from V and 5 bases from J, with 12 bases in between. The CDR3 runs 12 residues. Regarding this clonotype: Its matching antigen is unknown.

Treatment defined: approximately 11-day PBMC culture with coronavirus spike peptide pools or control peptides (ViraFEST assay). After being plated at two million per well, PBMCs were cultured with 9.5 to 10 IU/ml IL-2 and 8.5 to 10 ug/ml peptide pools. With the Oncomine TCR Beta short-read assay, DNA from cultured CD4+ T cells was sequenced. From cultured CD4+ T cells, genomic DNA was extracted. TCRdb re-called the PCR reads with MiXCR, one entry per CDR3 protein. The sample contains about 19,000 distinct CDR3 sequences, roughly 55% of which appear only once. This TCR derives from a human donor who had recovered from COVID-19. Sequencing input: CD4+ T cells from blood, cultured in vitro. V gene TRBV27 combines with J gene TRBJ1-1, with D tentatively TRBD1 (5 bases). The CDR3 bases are TGTGCCAGCTGGGGGACGGGAACTGAAGCTTTCTTT. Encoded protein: CASWGTGTEAFF.